The sequence of this T cell receptor (beta chain) was determined in a study of control samples from healthy donors and cancer patients. Method: immunoSEQ multiplex PCR; TCRdb's copy keeps in-frame clones and lacks some. The data contain some 120,000 clones, over 90% of them seen just once; the ten biggest clones take up roughly 2.5%. The material sequenced was blood. This clonotype was obtained from a man aged 30 to 45 in good health.

The CDR3 protein is CASSQDVGRLRSETQYF. CDR3 bases: TGTGCCAGCAGCCAAGACGTGGGACGGCTCCGTTCAGAGACCCAGTACTTC. The chain uses TRBV4-2 and TRBJ2-5; D possibly uses TRBD1 or TRBD2 (5 bases each). Germline V lookup: CDR1 LGHNA, CDR2 YNFKEQ. Between the trimmed V and J ends, which lost 0 bases and 4 bases, there was a span of 18 bases. CDR3 length equals 17 residues.